The T cell receptor beta chain described here comes from a study of blood T cells in healthy people across ages. Study-level results: Per million T cells, the diversity of TCR beta decreased roughly linearly as age advanced. Higher naive T cell percentage went strongly together with higher TCR beta diversity.

J was trimmed by 5 bases and V by 2 bases; bases with no gene match: 6. In germline, CDR1 is SNHLY, CDR2 FYNNEI. The CDR3 covers 15 residues. A single count supports this clonotype. As yet, its antigen is unknown. Sample donors were healthy Caucasian individuals that came from Russia, aged roughly 6 to 100. Alongside a J-beta primer mix, a sample-barcoded 5' primer served in a second PCR lasting roughly 7 to 11 cycles. A single record per CDR3 protein comes from TCRdb applying MiXCR to the 5' RACE reads. The sample consists of 1.5 million to 2 million distinct CDR3 sequences, about 39% of them appearing once.

The sequenced sample was blood. This rearrangement joins TRBV2 to TRBJ2-3; 8 bases align to TRBD2. This receptor was taken from a human donor in good health. The CDR3 region is CASSERGTRGDTQYF. The CDR3 nucleotides are TGTGCCAGCAGTGAAAGGGGGACTAGGGGAGATACGCAGTATTTT.